This T cell receptor (beta chain) was observed in a study of regulatory T cells in long-lasting Graves disease. Per germline, CDR1 SNHLY and CDR2 FYNNEI. The CDR3 has 14 amino acids. After removal of 6 bases from V and 6 bases from J, the junction contained 6 bases not matched to a gene. Overall study results and limits: Between persistent patients, about 2,700 public clonotypes were shared, exceeding the roughly 1,000 shared between new patients. Reduced TCR diversity was observed in persistent Graves' patients versus newly diagnosed patients. There was favoring of TRBV28, TRBJ1-2 and TRBJ2-5 in persistent disease.

The time point denotes: newly diagnosed GD, antithyroid drugs for less than 3 months. Generation of the TCR library employed RNA extracted from PBMCs. For TCR beta, libraries came from iRepertoire HTBI primers and Arm-PCR of CDR3 regions. TCRdb used MiXCR to reprocess the multiplex PCR reads, holding one entry per CDR3 protein. The table includes approximately 400,000 distinct CDR3 sequences, about 15% detected once. This clonotype showed up many times. Antigen unknown. This sample was also put to use in a study of T cells in Graves' hyperthyroidism and ophthalmopathy.

This TCR was recovered from a woman younger than 45 with Graves disease. The material sequenced was peripheral blood mononuclear cells (PBMCs), taken at new diagnosis, from a patient treated with antithyroid drugs. This chain joins TRBV2 and TRBJ2-2; 8 bases match TRBD1. CDR3 sequence: CASRSRTGSGELFF. Here the CDR3 DNA reads TGTGCCAGCAGGAGCCGGACAGGGTCCGGGGAGCTGTTTTTT.